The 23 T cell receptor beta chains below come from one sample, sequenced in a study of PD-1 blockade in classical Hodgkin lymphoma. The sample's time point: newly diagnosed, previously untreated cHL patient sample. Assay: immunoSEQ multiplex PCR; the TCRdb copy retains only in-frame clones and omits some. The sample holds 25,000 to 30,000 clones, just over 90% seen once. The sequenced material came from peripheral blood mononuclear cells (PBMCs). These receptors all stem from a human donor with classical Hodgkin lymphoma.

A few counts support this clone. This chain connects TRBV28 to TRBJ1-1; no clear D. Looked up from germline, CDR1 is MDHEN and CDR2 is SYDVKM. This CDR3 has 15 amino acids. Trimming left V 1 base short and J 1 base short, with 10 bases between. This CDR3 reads CASSLSLVGNTEAFF. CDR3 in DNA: TGTGCCAGCAGTTTATCGTTGGTGGGGAACACTGAAGCTTTCTTT.

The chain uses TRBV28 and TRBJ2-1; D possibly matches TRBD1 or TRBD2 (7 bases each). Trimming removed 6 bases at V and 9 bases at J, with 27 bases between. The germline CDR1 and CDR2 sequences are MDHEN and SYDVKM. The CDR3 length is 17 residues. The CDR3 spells CASRHPPIGGAGGEQFF. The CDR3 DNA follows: TGTGCCAGCAGACACCCTCCCATAGGGGGGGCAGGGGGTGAGCAGTTCTTC.

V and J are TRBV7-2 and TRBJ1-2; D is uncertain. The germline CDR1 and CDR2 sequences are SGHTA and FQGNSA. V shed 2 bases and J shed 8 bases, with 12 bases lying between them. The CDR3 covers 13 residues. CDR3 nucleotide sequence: TGTGCCAGCAGCTTAACGACGGAATGGGGCTACACCTTC. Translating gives CASSLTTEWGYTF.

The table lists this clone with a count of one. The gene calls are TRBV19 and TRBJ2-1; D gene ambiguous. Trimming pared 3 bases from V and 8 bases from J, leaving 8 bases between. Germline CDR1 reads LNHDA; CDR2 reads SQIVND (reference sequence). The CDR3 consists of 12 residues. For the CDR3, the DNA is TGTGCCAGTAGTATGTACGTGGATGAGCAGTTCTTC. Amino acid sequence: CASSMYVDEQFF.

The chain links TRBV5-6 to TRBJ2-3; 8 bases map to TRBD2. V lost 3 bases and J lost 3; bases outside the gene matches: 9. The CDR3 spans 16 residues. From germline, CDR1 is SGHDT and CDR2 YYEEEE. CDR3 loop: CASSSQRERSTDTQYF. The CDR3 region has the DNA TGTGCCAGCAGCTCCCAGCGGGAGAGGAGTACAGATACGCAGTATTTT.

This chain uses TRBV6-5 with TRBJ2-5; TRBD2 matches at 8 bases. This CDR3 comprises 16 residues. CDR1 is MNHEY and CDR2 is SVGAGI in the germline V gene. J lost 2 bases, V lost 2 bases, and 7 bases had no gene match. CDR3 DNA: TGTGCCAGCAGTTACGGGTCAGCGGGAGTTCAAGAGACCCAGTACTTC. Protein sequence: CASSYGSAGVQETQYF.

The CDR3 spells CASSRRGSAAGYTF. The CDR3, as DNA: TGCGCCAGCAGCCGTAGAGGGTCCGCGGCTGGCTACACCTTC. V is TRBV4-3 and J is TRBJ1-2, with unresolved D. CDR3 length: 14 residues. Germline loops: CDR1 LGHNA, CDR2 YSLEER. Trimming removed 4 bases at V and 7 bases at J, with 16 bases between.

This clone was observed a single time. CDR3 protein: CASSFTGTGELFF. DNA of the CDR3: TGTGCCAGCAGCTTCACAGGGACCGGGGAGCTGTTTTTT. The chain is built from TRBV11-2 and TRBJ2-2, with D possibly matching TRBD1 (6 bases). The CDR3 totals 13 residues. Germline V CDR1 and CDR2: SGHAT, FQNNGV. Trimming left V 3 bases short and J 5 bases short, with 7 bases between.

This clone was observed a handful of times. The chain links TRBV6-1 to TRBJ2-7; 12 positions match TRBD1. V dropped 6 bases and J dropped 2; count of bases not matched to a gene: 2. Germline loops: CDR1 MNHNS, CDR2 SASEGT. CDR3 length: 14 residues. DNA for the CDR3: TGTGCCAGCAGGGGGACAGGGGGCACCTACGAGCAGTACTTC. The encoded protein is CASRGTGGTYEQYF.

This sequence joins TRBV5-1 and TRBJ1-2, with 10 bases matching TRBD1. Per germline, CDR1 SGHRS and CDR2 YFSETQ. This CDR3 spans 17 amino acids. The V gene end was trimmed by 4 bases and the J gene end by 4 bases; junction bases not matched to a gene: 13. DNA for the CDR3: TGCGCCAGCAGCGCCCAGACCGGGACAGGGGCCGCCTATGGCTACACCTTC. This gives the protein CASSAQTGTGAAYGYTF.

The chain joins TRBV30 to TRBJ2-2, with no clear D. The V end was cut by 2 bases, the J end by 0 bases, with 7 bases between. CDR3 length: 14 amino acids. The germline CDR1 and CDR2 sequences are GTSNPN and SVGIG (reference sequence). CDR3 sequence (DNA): TGTGCCTGGAGTTACGGACCGAACACCGGGGAGCTGTTTTTT. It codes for CAWSYGPNTGELFF. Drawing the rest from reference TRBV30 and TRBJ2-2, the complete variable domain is SQTIHQWPATLVQPVGSPLSLECTVEGTSNPNLYWYRQAAGRGLQLLFYSVGIGQISSEVPQNLSASRPQDRQFILSSKKLLLSDSGFYLCAWSYGPNTGELFFGEGSRLTVL.

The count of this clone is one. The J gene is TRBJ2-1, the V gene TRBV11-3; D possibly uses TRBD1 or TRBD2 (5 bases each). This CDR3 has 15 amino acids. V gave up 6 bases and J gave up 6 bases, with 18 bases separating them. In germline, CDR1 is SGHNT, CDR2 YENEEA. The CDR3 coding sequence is TGTGCCAGCAGTTTCGGGACGGGTTATGGCAATGAGCAGTTCTTC. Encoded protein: CASSFGTGYGNEQFF.

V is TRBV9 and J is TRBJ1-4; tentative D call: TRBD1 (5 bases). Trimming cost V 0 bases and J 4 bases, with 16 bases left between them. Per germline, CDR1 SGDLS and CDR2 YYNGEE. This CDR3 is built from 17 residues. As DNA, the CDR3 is TGTGCCAGCAGCGTAGCCGTAGGAGGGGCGCTTAATGAAAAACTGTTTTTT. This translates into CASSVAVGGALNEKLFF.

The CDR3 here is CASSPTRRADGYTF. Here the CDR3 DNA reads TGTGCCAGCTCACCTACCCGGAGGGCAGATGGCTACACCTTC. The chain joins TRBV18 to TRBJ1-2; D is uncertain. Trimming took off 3 bases at V and 6 bases at J, with 14 bases between the two ends. Germline V gene sequence: CDR1 KGHSH, CDR2 LQKENI. The CDR3 contains 14 residues.

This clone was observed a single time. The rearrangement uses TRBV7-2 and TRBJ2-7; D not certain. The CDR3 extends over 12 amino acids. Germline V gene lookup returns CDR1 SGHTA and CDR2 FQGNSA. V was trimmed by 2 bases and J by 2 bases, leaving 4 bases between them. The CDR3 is CASSLFTYEQYF. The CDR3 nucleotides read TGTGCCAGCAGCTTATTTACCTACGAGCAGTACTTC.

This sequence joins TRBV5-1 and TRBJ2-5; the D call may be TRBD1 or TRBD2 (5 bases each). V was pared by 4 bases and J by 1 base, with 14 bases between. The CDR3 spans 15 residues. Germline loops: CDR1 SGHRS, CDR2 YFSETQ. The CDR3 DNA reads TGCGCCAGCAGCCCGACCGGGACGGCCCAAGAGACCCAGTACTTC. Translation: CASSPTGTAQETQYF.

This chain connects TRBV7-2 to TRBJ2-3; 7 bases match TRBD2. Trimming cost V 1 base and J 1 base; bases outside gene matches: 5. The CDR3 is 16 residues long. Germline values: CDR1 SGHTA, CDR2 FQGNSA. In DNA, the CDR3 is TGTGCCAGCAGCTTAGAGGGGAGGGCCGGCACAGATACGCAGTATTTT. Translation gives CASSLEGRAGTDTQYF.

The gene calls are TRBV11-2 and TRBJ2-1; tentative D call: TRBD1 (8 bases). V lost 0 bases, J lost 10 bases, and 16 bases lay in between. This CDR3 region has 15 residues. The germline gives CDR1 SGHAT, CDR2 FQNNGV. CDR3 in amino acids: CASSLDPYRGGEQFF. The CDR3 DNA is TGTGCCAGCAGCTTAGATCCTTACAGGGGGGGCGAGCAGTTCTTC.

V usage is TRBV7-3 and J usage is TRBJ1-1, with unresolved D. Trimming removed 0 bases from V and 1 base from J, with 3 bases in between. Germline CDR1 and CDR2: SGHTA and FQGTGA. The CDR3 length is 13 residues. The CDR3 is CASSLTANTEAFF. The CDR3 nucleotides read TGTGCCAGCAGCTTAACGGCGAACACTGAAGCTTTCTTT.

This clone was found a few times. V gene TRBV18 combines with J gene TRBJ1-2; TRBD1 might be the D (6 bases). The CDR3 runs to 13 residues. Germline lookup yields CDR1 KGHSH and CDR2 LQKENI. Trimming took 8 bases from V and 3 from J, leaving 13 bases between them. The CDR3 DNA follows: TGTGCCAGCAGACCAGGGGATGACTATGGCTACACCTTC. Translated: CASRPGDDYGYTF.

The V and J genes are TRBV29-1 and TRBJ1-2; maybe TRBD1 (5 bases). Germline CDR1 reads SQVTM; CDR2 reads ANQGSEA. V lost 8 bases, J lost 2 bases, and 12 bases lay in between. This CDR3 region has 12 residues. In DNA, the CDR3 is TGCAGCACCCCGGGACGCAACTATGGCTACACCTTC. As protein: CSTPGRNYGYTF.

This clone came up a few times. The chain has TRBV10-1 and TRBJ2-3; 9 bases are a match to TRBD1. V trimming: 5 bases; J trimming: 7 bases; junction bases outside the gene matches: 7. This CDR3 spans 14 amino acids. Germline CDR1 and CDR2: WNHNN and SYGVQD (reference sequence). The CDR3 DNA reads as TGCGCCAGCAGTTCCCCGGACAGGGGTAATACGCAGTATTTT. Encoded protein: CASSSPDRGNTQYF.

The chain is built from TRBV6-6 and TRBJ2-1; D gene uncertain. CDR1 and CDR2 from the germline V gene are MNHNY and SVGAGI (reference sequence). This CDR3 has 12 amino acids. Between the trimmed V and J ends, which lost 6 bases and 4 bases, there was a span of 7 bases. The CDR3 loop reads CASSGPYNEQFF. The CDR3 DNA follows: TGTGCCAGCAGCGGGCCTTACAATGAGCAGTTCTTC.